This T cell receptor beta chain was identified during a study of T cell responses to AZD1222 COVID-19 vaccine. General study results and limits: A reported finding is that nearly half of spike-specific TCRs target unmutated variant regions. Every sample of the repertoires postdated the peak T cell response.

The V and J ends lost 4 bases and 4 bases, in that order; junction bases with no gene match: 9. Germline lookup yields CDR1 SGHRS and CDR2 YFSETQ. This CDR3 has 15 amino acids. Second-dose intervals near 4 or 12 weeks were combined. On this clone: Antigen specificity is unknown.

Sequencing was performed with immunoSEQ multiplex PCR; in TCRdb, only in-frame clones are kept and a portion is missing. Here the sample spans 75,000 to 100,000 clones, approximately 90% being singletons. The chain links TRBV5-1 to TRBJ2-7; 9 nucleotides align to TRBD1. This clonotype was sampled from an adult who received the AZD1222 COVID-19 vaccine. The specimen was peripheral blood, collected 28 days after the second AZD1222 dose. CDR3 amino acids: CASSGTGGFGYEQYF. The DNA for the CDR3 is TGCGCCAGCAGCGGCACAGGGGGCTTCGGTTACGAGCAGTACTTC.